What follows describes a single T cell receptor beta chain. This clone has a single count. Its antigen is still unknown. There are no base qualities to consult, and no much larger clone falls within one base. This sample is part of a study of cytomegalovirus exposure and HLA in healthy donors (dated by TCRdb to about 2017). For the wider study: According to an earlier analysis of a few hundred of the donors, roughly 180 million T cells yielded some 120 million unique TCR beta sequences and approximately 300 Gb of sequence data. The study aimed to test whether cataloging public T cell receptors could reveal signatures of past pathogen exposure. An early release covering 500 to 750 HLA-typed donors comprised about 300 gigabases of sequencing data and some 79 million unique TCR sequences. The study profiled the T cell repertoires of 500 to 800 subjects by immunosequencing and related them to cytomegalovirus serostatus. A later analysis re-examined previously published TCR beta repertoires from more than 600 donors and added high-resolution HLA genotyping to investigate patterns of TCR occurrence. The number of typed donors differed by locus: roughly 620-630 for A, B, C, DRB1 and DQB1; 500 to 550 for DQA1; around 610 for DPA1; and 400 to 480 for DPB1. Both class I and class II loci were covered by HLA typing, at four-digit resolution. Every repertoire in the discovery cohort had been generated on one and the same sequencing platform. A later genetic analysis used genome-wide SNP genotypes for about three fifths of the roughly 700 donors, treating that subset as a discovery cohort. In the later analysis, no new phenotypic data were used to find candidate immune exposures; instead, reliance was placed on TCR beta sequences and their occurrence across donors. Of the 300 to 450 genotyped donors, 75% to 85% were placed in the genetic ancestry cluster associated with self-reported Caucasian donors. Donor age, sex, ethnicity and CMV serostatus were compiled together with the repertoire data. The study combined high-throughput TCR immunosequencing, statistical association of individual TCRs with disease status, and machine learning to predict cytomegalovirus infection status. To decide whether each TCR beta V gene segment behaved as functional or pseudogenic, an earlier analysis of some 600 of the donors relied on high-throughput TCR beta sequencing. Roughly 5 DR-DQ haplotypes were handled as single units for association and clustering, since linkage in the cohort was strong. On average, roughly 200,000 unique TCR beta nucleotide sequences were sequenced per donor among several hundred genotyped donors of the cohort, with 15% to 20% of those sequences being non-productive. Besides the first cohort of more than 650 subjects, a separate validation cohort made up of over 100 different subjects was used.

The research as a whole found: At a false discovery rate of 0.05, a later analysis linked around 15,000 TCR beta sequences to specific HLA alleles. A later genetic analysis associated a missense DCLRE1C variant with V-gene and J-gene trimming of TCR beta chains, and an independent cohort replicated the association. The 87-base-pair reads could not distinguish some IMGT-functional V segments, including TRBV6-2 and TRBV6-3, so those segments were excluded. In a later analysis, HLA-associated TCR beta chains were found to be more clonally expanded and to have lower generation probabilities than equally common non-associated chains. A later analysis found that most CMV-associated TCR beta chains appeared HLA-restricted, with HLA associations seemingly driven largely by CMV exposure. Because HLA typing was unavailable for some donors at each locus, only the typed subset was used in association tests. The sequencing pipeline was judged likely to have produced a cluster of highly shared sequence variants as a technical artifact. Because counts were too low, more than 15 rarely observed V segments, including chromosome 9 orphons, were excluded from the earlier analysis of 587 of the donors. The only immune exposure information available for the cohort was CMV serostatus. A later analysis found that TCR association rates varied across HLA loci, with DRB1 alleles showing the most associated TCRs and HLA-C alleles the fewest. It was suggested by the authors that the approach could potentially be generalized to other disease states and immunological phenotypes. In an earlier analysis of about 540 of the donors, most TCR beta V segments were observed in productive rearrangements about 87% or about 30% of the time, broadly matching IMGT annotations. In vitro tests confirmed that a few of the cytomegalovirus-associated TCR beta chains recognize cytomegalovirus antigens. Assigning TCR associations to individual alleles was difficult when HLA alleles, especially DR and DQ, strongly co-occurred. Linkage disequilibrium might explain the correlated functional status among segregating V segments, but an unknown experimental factor could not be ruled out. While some public TCRs were present in many individuals, most TCR sequences turned up only very rarely across donors. Presence/absence analyses assumed roughly uniform sequencing depth across donors, an assumption that may not hold. The study listed 150 to 200 TCR beta chains as associated with cytomegalovirus. A further reported finding was that TCR beta sequences accurately predicted the HLA-A and HLA-B alleles for most subjects in the first cohort. In a later genetic analysis, fewer N-insertions in productive TCRs were reported among donors in an Asian-associated ancestry cluster than the roughly 640-donor mean. Cytomegalovirus status was reported to be diagnosed by the classifier with high specificity and sensitivity in both the original and validation cohorts. In a later analysis, several top co-occurrence clusters were reported to appear linked to parvovirus B19, influenza, CMV and Epstein-Barr virus. This cohort had only TCR beta chains sequenced, and the lack of alpha or paired-chain data limited which features could be detected.

The cohort was made up of approximately 670 healthy bone marrow donors. All cohort members were sampled while nominally healthy, although unrecorded immune exposures were likely present. The donor was CMV seronegative and was included in the group of approximately 350 seronegative cohort members. Every donor gave a peripheral blood sample, and the peripheral blood mononuclear cells from that sample were used for TCR beta sequencing. Genomic DNA was extracted from the blood cell samples with the Qiagen DNeasy Blood Extraction Kit. The library was made by the immunoSEQ multiplex PCR assay. For the multiplex PCR, a mixture combining 60 forward primers for TCR Vbeta segments and 13 reverse primers for TCR Jbeta segments was used. Amplification of the CDR3 region of rearranged TCR beta genes was performed with a multiplex PCR assay on genomic DNA. The Illumina HiSeq System was used to sequence the amplified TCR beta libraries as 87-base-pair reads. Per the original workflow: Across the 600 to 700 repertoires, a later analysis counted tens of millions of unique TCR beta chains, 9 million to 14 million of which were shared by at least two donors. Raw reads were error-corrected and collapsed into unique sequences by a nearest-neighbor algorithm in which closely related sequences were merged to remove PCR and sequencing errors. V, D and J gene segments were assigned by aligning CDR3 sequences to IMGT reference sequences. For a sequence to be retained, a match of at least six nucleotides was required to both a V gene segment and a J gene segment. A rearrangement counted as productive if the CDR3 had no stop codons and remained in frame with V and J, and every other rearrangement counted as non-productive. Following IMGT convention, CDR3 was defined as the stretch from the second conserved V-encoded cysteine to the conserved J-encoded phenylalanine. In an earlier analysis of approximately 590 of the donors, sequences lacking an unambiguous match to a single V gene segment were excluded. An earlier analysis of roughly 590 of the donors called V segments functional above 56.7% productive rearrangements and segregating when the between-donor standard deviation exceeded 5%. To diagnose cytomegalovirus status from the catalog of TCR beta chain sequences, a statistical classification framework was built. In a later analysis, V and J genes were assigned by comparing TCR nucleotide sequences against IMGT/GENE-DB human TR gene sequences. In a later analysis, CDR3 sequences and most-parsimonious VDJ recombination scenarios were assigned using the TCRdist pipeline. In a later analysis, every TCR beta chain was defined by the combination of its CDR3 amino acid sequence and its V-gene family, and reads without a unique V-gene family were dropped. In a later analysis, 450 to 600 highly shared, low-generation-probability nucleotide sequences were removed to address suspected cross-contamination and a sequencing artifact. In a later analysis, a clonal expansion index was calculated for each public chain from normalized within-repertoire ranks of inferred template counts. In a later analysis, generation probabilities were computed with a VDJ recombination model fitted to out-of-frame rearrangements, and the resulting probabilities were checked against IGoR. In a later analysis, hypergeometric tests were used to score TCR-TCR, TCR-HLA and TCR-CMV co-occurrence, with a repertoire-size bias correction applied to TCR pairs. A later analysis estimated false discovery rates by permuting HLA or CMV assignments 20 times. In a later analysis, co-occurring TCRs were grouped using DBSCAN, and TCRdist sequence similarity was added for clustering within HLA-allele-positive subsets. Repertoires with fewer than 30,000 or more than 120,000 public chains were left out of co-occurrence clustering, as were five repertoires with anomalous nucleotide sharing. TCRdb mirrors the immuneACCESS table, restricted to in-frame sequences. Some clones are absent from its copies; in checked studies, under half trace to an unresolved V gene, and the reason for the others is unknown. V and J calls plus clone size are reproduced from that table; the DNA served to infer D and trimming. The sample includes some 190,000 clones, with about 77% observed a single time. The ten largest account for roughly 2.7% of the sample.

Spanning cysteine to phenylalanine, the CDR3 consists of 16 amino acids. Only the CDR3 portion is preserved as DNA: 48 bases, with reading frame beginning at the first base. The germline V and J ends show losses of 0 bases and 2 bases respectively, and no gene match explains 4 bases of the junction. As encoded in the germline V gene, CDR1 is SGHRS while CDR2 is YFSETQ. The sample was PBMCs. The receptor was derived from a female donor in good health and CMV-seronegative. Recombination linked TRBV5-1 to TRBJ2-1, with 8 bases aligning to TRBD2. The nucleotide sequence is TGCGCCAGCAGCTTGGGGCTAGCGGGTCCCTACAATGAGCAGTTCTTC. This encodes CASSLGLAGPYNEQFF. The reference TRBV5-1 and TRBJ2-1 proteins fill in what lies around the CDR3, so the full variable domain reads KAGVTQTPRYLIKTRGQQVTLSCSPISGHRSVSWYQQTPGQGLQFLFEYFSETQRNKGNFPGRFSGRQFSNSRSEMNVSTLELGDSALYLCASSLGLAGPYNEQFFGPGTRLTVL.